This paragraph reports one T cell receptor beta chain. The data originate from a study of cytomegalovirus exposure and HLA in healthy donors. PCR primers comprised 60 Vbeta and 13 Jbeta primers. Generated by immunoSEQ multiplex PCR, the TCRdb table keeps only in-frame clones and is missing some. The sample records about 180,000 clones, 65% to 85% being singletons. Input material: PBMCs. The clonotype comes from a girl aged 5-17 years in good health and CMV-seropositive.

In nucleotides, the CDR3 is TGTGCCAGCAGTTACAAGGACAGCTACAATGAGCAGTTCTTC. Its translation: CASSYKDSYNEQFF. This chain uses TRBV6-5 with TRBJ2-1, with D tentatively TRBD1 (6 bases). CDR1 MNHEY and CDR2 SVGAGI come from the germline V gene. This CDR3 spans 14 amino acids. Trimming took 2 bases from V and 3 from J, leaving 8 bases between them.